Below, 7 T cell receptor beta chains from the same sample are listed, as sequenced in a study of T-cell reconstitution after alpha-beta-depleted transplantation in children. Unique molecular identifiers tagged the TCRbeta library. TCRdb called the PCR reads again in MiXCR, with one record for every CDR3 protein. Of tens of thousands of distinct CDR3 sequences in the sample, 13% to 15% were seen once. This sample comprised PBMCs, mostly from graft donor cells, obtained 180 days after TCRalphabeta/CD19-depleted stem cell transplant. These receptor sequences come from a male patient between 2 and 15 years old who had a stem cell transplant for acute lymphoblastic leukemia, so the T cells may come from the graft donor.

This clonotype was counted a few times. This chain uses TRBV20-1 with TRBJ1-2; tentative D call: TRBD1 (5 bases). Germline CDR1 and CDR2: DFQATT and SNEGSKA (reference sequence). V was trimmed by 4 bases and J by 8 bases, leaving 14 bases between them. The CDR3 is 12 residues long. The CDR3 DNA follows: TGCAGTGCTACCCGGGGCAGGTACGGCTACACCTTC. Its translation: CSATRGRYGYTF.

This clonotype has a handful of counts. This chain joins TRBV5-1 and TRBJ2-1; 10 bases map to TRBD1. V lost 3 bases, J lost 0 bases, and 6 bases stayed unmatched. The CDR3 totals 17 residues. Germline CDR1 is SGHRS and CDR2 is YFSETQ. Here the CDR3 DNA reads TGCGCCAGCAGCTGGGGGACAGGGGCTAGCTCCTACAATGAGCAGTTCTTC. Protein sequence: CASSWGTGASSYNEQFF.

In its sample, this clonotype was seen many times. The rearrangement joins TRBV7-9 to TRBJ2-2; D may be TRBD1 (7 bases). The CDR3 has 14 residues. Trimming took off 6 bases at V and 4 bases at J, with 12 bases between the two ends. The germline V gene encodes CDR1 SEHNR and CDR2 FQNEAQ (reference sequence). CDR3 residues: CASREGQSTGELFF. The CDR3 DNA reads TGTGCCAGCAGGGAGGGACAGAGCACCGGGGAGCTGTTTTTT.

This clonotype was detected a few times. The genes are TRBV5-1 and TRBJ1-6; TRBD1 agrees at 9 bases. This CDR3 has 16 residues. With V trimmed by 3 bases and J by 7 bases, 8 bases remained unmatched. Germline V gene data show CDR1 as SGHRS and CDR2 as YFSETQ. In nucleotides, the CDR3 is TGCGCCAGCAGCTCCGGACAGGGGAAGACCAATTCACCCCTCCACTTT. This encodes CASSSGQGKTNSPLHF.

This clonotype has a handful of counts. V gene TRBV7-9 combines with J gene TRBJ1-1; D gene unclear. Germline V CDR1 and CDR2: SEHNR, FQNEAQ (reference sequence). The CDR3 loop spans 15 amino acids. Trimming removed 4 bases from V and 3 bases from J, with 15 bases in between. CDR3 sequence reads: CASSSSDGLDTEAFF. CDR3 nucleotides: TGTGCCAGCAGCTCCTCGGACGGATTAGACACTGAAGCTTTCTTT.

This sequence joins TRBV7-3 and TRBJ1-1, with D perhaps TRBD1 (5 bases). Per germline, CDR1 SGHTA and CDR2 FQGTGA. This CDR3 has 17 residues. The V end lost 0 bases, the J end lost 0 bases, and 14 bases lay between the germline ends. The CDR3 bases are TGTGCCAGCAGCTTAACCGGGACTGGGTCCGTGAACACTGAAGCTTTCTTT. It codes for CASSLTGTGSVNTEAFF.

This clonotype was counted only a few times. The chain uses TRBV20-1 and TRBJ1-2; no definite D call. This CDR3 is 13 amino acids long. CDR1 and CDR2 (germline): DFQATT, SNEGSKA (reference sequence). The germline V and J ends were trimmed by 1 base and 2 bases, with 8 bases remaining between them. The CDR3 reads CSARGVGNYGYTF. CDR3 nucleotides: TGCAGTGCTAGAGGAGTCGGAAACTATGGCTACACCTTC.